Included here is one T cell receptor beta chain sequence, with context. Its specificity is unknown. The data derive from a study of identifying expanded T cells in peripheral blood. Study-wide results and caveats: Variance in clone template counts between approximately two-week samples significantly increased with total template count across all healthy donors.

Healthy donors had no documented immune events, such as infections, while sampled. The V and J ends lost 4 bases and 1 base respectively, with 14 bases between them. This CDR3 spans 15 amino acids. The germline gives CDR1 SGHRS, CDR2 YFSETQ. Here immunoSEQ multiplex PCR was the method, and the copy in TCRdb shows in-frame clones only, minus some. This table holds 80,000 or so clones, just under 85% found once. Sequencing input: blood. This chain joins TRBV5-1 and TRBJ2-5, with D perhaps TRBD2 (6 bases). The source is a person aged 18-70 years in good health. CDR3 loop: CASSHPSGVQETQYF. In nucleotides, the CDR3 is TGCGCCAGCAGCCACCCTTCGGGGGTCCAAGAGACCCAGTACTTC. Filled out from reference TRBV5-1 and TRBJ2-5, the complete variable domain reads KAGVTQTPRYLIKTRGQQVTLSCSPISGHRSVSWYQQTPGQGLQFLFEYFSETQRNKGNFPGRFSGRQFSNSRSEMNVSTLELGDSALYLCASSHPSGVQETQYFGPGTRLLVL.